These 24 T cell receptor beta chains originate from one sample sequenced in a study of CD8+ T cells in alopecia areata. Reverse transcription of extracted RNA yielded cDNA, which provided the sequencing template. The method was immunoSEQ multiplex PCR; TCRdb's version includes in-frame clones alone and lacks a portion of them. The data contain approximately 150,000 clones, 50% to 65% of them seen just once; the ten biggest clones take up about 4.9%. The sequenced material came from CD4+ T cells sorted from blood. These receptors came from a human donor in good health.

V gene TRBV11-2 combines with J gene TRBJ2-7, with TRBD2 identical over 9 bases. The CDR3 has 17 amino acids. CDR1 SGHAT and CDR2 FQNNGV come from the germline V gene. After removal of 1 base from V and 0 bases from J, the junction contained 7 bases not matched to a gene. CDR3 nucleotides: TGTGCCAGCAGCTTAGTGCGACTAGCGGCCAGCTCCTACGAGCAGTACTTC. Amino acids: CASSLVRLAASSYEQYF. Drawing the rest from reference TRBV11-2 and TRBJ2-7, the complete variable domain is EAGVAQSPRYKIIEKRQSVAFWCNPISGHATLYWYQQILGQGPKLLIQFQNNGVVDDSQLPKDRFSAERLKGVDSTLKIQPAKLEDSAVYLCASSLVRLAASSYEQYFGPGTRLTVT.

The CDR3 DNA reads TGCGCCAGCAGCCAGGGAATCAATCAGCCCCAGCATTTT. This sequence encodes CASSQGINQPQHF. The chain uses TRBV5-1 and TRBJ1-5, with D maybe TRBD1 (5 bases). V lost 4 bases and J 3 bases, leaving 8 bases between the germline ends. The CDR3 covers 13 residues. CDR1 and CDR2 (germline): SGHRS, YFSETQ.

The CDR3 region is CASRPGTGQETQYF. CDR3 sequence (DNA): TGTGCCAGCAGACCCGGGACAGGGCAAGAGACCCAGTACTTC. The V call is TRBV6-5, the J call TRBJ2-5; TRBD1 aligns across 9 bases. Germline CDR1 is MNHEY and CDR2 is SVGAGI. The V gene end was trimmed by 6 bases and the J gene end by 2 bases; junction bases not matched to a gene: 4. This CDR3 has 14 residues.

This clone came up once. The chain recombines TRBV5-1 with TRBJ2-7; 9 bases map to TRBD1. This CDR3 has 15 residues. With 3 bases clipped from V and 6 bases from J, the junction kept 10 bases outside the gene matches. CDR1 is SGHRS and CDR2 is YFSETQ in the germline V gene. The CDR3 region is CASSWPGQGVREQYF. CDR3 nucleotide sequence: TGCGCCAGCAGCTGGCCGGGACAGGGCGTCCGCGAGCAGTACTTC.

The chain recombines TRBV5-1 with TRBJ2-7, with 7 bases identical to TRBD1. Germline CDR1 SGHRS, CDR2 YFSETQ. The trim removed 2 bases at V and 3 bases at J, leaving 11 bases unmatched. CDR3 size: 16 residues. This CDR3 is CASSLTSRGTNYEQYF. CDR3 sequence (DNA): TGCGCCAGCAGCTTAACTTCCAGGGGGACCAACTACGAGCAGTACTTC.

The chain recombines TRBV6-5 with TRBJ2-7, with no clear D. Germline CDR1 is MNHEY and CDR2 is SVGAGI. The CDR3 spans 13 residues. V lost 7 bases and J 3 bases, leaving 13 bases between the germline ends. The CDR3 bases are TGTGCCAGCAATTCTAGGATTGGCTACGAGCAGTACTTC. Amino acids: CASNSRIGYEQYF.

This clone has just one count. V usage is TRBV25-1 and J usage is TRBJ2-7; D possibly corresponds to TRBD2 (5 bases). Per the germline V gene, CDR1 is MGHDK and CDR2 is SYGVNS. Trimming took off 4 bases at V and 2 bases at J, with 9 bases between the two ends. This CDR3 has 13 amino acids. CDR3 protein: CASSARGTYEQYF. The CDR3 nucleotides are TGTGCCAGCAGTGCTCGGGGTACCTACGAGCAGTACTTC.

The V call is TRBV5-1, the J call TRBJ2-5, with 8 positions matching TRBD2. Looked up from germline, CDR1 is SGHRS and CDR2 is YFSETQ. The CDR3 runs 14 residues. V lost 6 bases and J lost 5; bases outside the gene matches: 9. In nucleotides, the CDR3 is TGCGCCAGCACCTCTGGGACTAGTAGGGAGACCCAGTACTTC. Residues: CASTSGTSRETQYF.

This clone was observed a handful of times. CDR3 sequence (DNA): TGTGCCAGCAGTTACCGACAGGGTGCCTACAATGAGCAGTTCTTC. This codes for CASSYRQGAYNEQFF. This sequence joins TRBV6-5 and TRBJ2-1; 7 bases fit TRBD1. Germline lookup yields CDR1 MNHEY and CDR2 SVGAGI. This CDR3 region has 15 residues. With V trimmed by 2 bases and J by 2 bases, 3 bases remained unmatched.

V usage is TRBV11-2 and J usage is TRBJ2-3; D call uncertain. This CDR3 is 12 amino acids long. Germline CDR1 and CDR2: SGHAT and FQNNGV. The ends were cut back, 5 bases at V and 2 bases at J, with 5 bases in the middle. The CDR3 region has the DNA TGTGCCAGCAGCCCATACACAGATACGCAGTATTTT. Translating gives CASSPYTDTQYF.

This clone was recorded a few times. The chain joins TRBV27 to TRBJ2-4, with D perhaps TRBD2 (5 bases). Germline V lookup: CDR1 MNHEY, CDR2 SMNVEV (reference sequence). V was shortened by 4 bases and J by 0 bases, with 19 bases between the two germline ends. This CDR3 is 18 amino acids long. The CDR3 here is CASSSLLTGSLAKNIQYF. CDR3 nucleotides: TGTGCCAGCAGTTCCCTTTTGACGGGATCTCTAGCCAAAAACATTCAGTACTTC.

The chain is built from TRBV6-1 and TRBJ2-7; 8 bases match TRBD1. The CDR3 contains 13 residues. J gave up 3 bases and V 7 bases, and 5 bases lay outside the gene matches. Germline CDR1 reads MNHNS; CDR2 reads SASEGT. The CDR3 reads CASNQQGVYEQYF. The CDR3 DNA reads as TGTGCCAGCAATCAACAGGGGGTCTACGAGCAGTACTTC.

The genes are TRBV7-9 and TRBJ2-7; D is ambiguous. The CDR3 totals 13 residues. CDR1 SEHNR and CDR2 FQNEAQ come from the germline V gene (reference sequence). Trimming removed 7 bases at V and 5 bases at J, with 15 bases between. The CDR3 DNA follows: TGTGCCAGCAACCCATCCTCGGTAAACGAGCAGTACTTC. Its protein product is CASNPSSVNEQYF.

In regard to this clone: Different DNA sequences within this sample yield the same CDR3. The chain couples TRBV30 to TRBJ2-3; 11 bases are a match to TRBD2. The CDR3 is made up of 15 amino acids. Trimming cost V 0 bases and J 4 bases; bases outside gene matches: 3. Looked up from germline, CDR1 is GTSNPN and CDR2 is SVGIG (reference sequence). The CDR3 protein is CAWSVGLAGSDTQYF. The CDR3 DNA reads TGTGCCTGGAGTGTTGGACTAGCGGGCTCAGATACGCAGTATTTT.

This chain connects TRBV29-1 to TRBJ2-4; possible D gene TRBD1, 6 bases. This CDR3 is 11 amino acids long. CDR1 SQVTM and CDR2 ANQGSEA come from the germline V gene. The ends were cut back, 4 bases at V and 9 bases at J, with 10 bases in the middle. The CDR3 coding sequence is TGCAGCGTTGTTTTGGGGGCCATTCAGTACTTC. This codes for CSVVLGAIQYF.

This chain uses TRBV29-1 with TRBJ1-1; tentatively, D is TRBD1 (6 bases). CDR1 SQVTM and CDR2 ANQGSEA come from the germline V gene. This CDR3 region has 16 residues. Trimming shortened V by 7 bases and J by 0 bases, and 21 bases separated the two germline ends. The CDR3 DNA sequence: TGCAGCGCCCAGGGGACCCGCCACCCTATGAACACTGAAGCTTTCTTT. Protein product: CSAQGTRHPMNTEAFF.

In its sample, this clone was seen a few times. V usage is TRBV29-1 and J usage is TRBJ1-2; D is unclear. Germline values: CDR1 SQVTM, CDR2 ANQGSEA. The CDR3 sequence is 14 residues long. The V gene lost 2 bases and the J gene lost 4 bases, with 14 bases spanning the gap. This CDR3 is CSVELSSTSYGYTF. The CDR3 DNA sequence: TGCAGCGTTGAACTGAGCTCCACGTCCTATGGCTACACCTTC.

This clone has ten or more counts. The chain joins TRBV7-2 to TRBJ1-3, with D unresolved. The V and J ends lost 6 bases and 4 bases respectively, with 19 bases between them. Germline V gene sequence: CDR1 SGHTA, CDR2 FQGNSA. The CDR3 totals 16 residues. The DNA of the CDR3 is TGTGCCAGCAGGCAAGGGATGGGGTCGATCGGAAACACCATATATTTT. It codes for CASRQGMGSIGNTIYF.

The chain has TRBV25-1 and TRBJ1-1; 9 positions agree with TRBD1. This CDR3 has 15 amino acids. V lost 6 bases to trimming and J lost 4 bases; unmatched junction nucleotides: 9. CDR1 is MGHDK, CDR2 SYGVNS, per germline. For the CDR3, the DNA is TGTGCCAGCAGCCAGTACAGGGGGCTGAGCACTGAAGCTTTCTTT. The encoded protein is CASSQYRGLSTEAFF.

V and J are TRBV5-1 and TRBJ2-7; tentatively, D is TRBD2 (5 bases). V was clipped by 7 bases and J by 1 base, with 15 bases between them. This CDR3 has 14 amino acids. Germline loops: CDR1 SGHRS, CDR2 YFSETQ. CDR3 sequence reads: CASGPRPGSYEQYF. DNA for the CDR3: TGCGCCAGCGGACCAAGGCCGGGGTCCTACGAGCAGTACTTC.

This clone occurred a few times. The CDR3 DNA follows: TGTGCCAGCAGCCTTGATGGCCGGAACACCGGGGAGCTGTTTTTT. This gives the protein CASSLDGRNTGELFF. V is TRBV6-6 and J is TRBJ2-2; D call uncertain. V shed 6 bases and J shed 1 base, with 12 bases lying between them. The CDR3 totals 15 residues. Per the germline V gene, CDR1 is MNHNY and CDR2 is SVGAGI (reference sequence).

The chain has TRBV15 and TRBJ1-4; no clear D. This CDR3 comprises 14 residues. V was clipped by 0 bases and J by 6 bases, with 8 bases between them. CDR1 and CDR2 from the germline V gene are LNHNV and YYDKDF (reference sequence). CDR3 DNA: TGTGCCACCAGCAGAGAAGGAAGTTATGAAAAACTGTTTTTT. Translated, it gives CATSREGSYEKLFF.

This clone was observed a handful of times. The CDR3 nucleotides are TGTGCCAGCGCTCGGGACCTCCCGAGGGCCAGCTATGGCTACACCTTC. This translates into CASARDLPRASYGYTF. The gene calls are TRBV21-1 and TRBJ1-2. TRBV21-1 is given as a pseudogene. The CDR3 spans 16 residues.

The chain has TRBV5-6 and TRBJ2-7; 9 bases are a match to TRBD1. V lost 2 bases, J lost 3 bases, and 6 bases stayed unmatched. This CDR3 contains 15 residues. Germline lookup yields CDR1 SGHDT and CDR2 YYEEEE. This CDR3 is CASSFWGTGFYEQYF. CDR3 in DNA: TGTGCCAGCAGCTTTTGGGGGACAGGGTTCTACGAGCAGTACTTC. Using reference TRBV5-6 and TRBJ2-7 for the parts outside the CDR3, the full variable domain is DAGVTQSPTHLIKTRGQQVTLRCSPKSGHDTVSWYQQALGQGPQFIFQYYEEEERQRGNFPDRFSGHQFPNYSSELNVNALLLGDSALYLCASSFWGTGFYEQYFGPGTRLTVT.